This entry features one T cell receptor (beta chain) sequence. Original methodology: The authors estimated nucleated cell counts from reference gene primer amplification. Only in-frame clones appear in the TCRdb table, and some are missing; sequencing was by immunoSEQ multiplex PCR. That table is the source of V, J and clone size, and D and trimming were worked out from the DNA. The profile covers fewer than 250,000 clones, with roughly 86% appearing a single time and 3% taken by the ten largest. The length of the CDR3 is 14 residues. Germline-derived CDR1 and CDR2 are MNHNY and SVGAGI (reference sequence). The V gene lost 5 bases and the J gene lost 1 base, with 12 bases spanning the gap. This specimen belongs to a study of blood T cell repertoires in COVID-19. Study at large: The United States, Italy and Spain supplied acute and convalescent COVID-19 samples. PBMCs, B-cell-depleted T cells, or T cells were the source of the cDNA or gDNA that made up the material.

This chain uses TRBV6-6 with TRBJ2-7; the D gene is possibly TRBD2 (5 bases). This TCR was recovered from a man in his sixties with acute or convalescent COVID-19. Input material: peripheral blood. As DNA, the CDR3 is TGTGCCAGCAGTACCGGGATATTTTCCTACGAGCAGTACTTC. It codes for CASSTGIFSYEQYF.